This TCR beta chain was recorded in a study of glioma-infiltrating T cells. Amplification of TCR alpha and beta CDR3 regions from RNA used iRepertoire nested multiplex PCR. Each CDR3 protein is one row after TCRdb ran MiXCR on the multiplex PCR reads. The sample shows 45,000 or so distinct CDR3 sequences, approximately 20% of them seen only once. By share, this clonotype ranks as medium-sized. Germline-derived CDR1 and CDR2 are MNHNS and SASEGT. There are 12 residues in the CDR3. With 6 bases clipped from V and 11 bases from J, the junction kept 7 bases outside the gene matches. Sequencing was performed on glioma tissue, nonneoplastic brain tissue, or PBMCs (not recorded which). This sequence originates from a human donor with low-grade glioma or glioblastoma, undergoing nonglioma brain surgery, or in good health (not recorded which). The rearrangement links TRBV6-1 to TRBJ2-3; 8 bases are shared with TRBD2. The CDR3 DNA is TGTGCCAGCAGAACGGGGGGGACCCTGCAGTATTTT. Residues: CASRTGGTLQYF.